This is a list of T cell receptor beta chains from one sample in a study of CD8 T cells in Susac syndrome. TCRdb passed the immunoSEQ multiplex PCR reads through MiXCR, listing each CDR3 protein once. This table has 120,000 or so distinct CDR3 sequences, just under 95% appearing once. Sequencing was carried out using CD4+ T cells from PBMCs. The receptor source for this set is a human donor with multiple sclerosis. Each CDR3 is given with its conserved first and last residue. D genes are given only for firm matches. For some rows the clone size is stated as once, few or many, or as a class when expanded; others skip it.

.	once	TRBJ2-7	TRBV5-4	CASSQNDREQYF	TGTGCCAGCAGCCAAAATGACAGGGAGCAGTACTTC
.	.	TRBJ2-5	TRBV7-9	CASSGSTKAYQETQYF	TGTGCCAGCAGCGGGAGTACAAAAGCTTACCAAGAGACCCAGTACTTC
.	.	TRBJ1-5	TRBV6-1	CASSQRQPQHF	TGTGCCAGCAGTCAACGGCAGCCCCAGCATTTT
.	.	TRBJ2-5	TRBV2	CASSDRRLSETQYF	TGTGCCAGCAGTGACAGGCGGTTGTCAGAGACCCAGTACTTC
.	.	TRBJ2-3	TRBV19	CASSIVGVDTQYF	TGTGCCAGTAGTATAGTAGGGGTGGATACGCAGTATTTT
.	once	TRBJ1-2	TRBV29-1	CSVGVGYGYTF	TGCAGCGTTGGCGTGGGGTATGGCTACACCTTC
.	.	TRBJ1-1	TRBV29-1	CSVGGSFGTEAFF	TGCAGCGTGGGGGGGTCGTTCGGTACTGAAGCTTTCTTT
TRBD2	.	TRBJ2-3	TRBV6-1	CASSETSGGADTQYF	TGTGCCAGCAGTGAAACTAGCGGGGGGGCAGATACGCAGTATTTT
.	.	TRBJ2-7	TRBV6-5	CASSYSTGHSYEQYF	TGTGCCAGCAGTTATTCGACAGGTCACTCCTACGAGCAGTACTTC
.	.	TRBJ1-2	TRBV20-1	CSAIGGTNYGYTF	TGCAGTGCTATTGGCGGAACTAACTATGGCTACACCTTC
.	.	TRBJ1-5	TRBV11-2	CASSLFGGQPQHF	TGTGCCAGCAGCTTATTTGGTGGTCAGCCCCAGCATTTT
.	once	TRBJ1-3	TRBV20-1	CSARVGDSSGNTIYF	TGCAGTGCTAGAGTGGGTGACAGCTCTGGAAACACCATATATTTT
TRBD1	.	TRBJ1-1	TRBV5-1	CASSFRDSTEAFF	TGCGCCAGCAGCTTCCGGGACAGCACTGAAGCTTTCTTT
.	.	TRBJ1-1	TRBV6-2/TRBV6-3	CASSYEGTPTEAFF	TGTGCCAGCAGTTACGAAGGGACACCAACTGAAGCTTTCTTT
.	.	TRBJ1-1	TRBV3-1	CASSPRQANTEAFF	TGTGCCAGCAGCCCCAGGCAGGCGAACACTGAAGCTTTCTTT
.	.	TRBJ1-6	TRBV7-2	CASSPRVGGTNSPLHF	TGTGCCAGCAGCCCAAGGGTGGGCGGTACAAATTCACCCCTCCACTTT
TRBD1	.	TRBJ1-5	TRBV30	CAWSTGTGGDHNQPQHF	TGTGCCTGGTCTACCGGGACAGGGGGTGACCACAATCAGCCCCAGCATTTT
.	.	TRBJ1-4	TRBV15	CATSRVGGPTEKLFF	TGTGCCACCAGCAGAGTCGGAGGGCCTACTGAAAAACTGTTTTTT
.	.	TRBJ2-3	TRBV7-9	CASSLGAGTDTQYF	TGTGCCAGCAGCTTGGGGGCAGGCACAGATACGCAGTATTTT
.	.	TRBJ2-7	TRBV19	CASRGWRRSSYEQYF	TGTGCCTCTAGGGGATGGAGGCGGAGCTCCTACGAGCAGTACTTC
.	.	TRBJ1-4	TRBV3-1	CASSQGVIGEKLFF	TGTGCCAGCAGCCAAGGTGTAATTGGGGAAAAACTGTTTTTT
.	.	TRBJ1-1	TRBV19	CASSIGQTKAFF	TGTGCCAGTAGTATTGGACAGACCAAAGCTTTCTTT
TRBD1	.	TRBJ1-6	TRBV4-2	CASSPTITGGRDSPLHF	TGTGCCAGCAGCCCCACAATCACAGGGGGTAGGGATTCACCCCTCCACTTT
.	.	TRBJ2-7	TRBV30	CAWSVGSYEQYF	TGTGCCTGGAGTGTAGGCTCCTACGAGCAGTACTTC
.	few	TRBJ1-1	TRBV6-5	CASSYPPRPGHPQWQAFF	TGTGCCAGCAGTTACCCGCCCCGCCCGGGACACCCCCAATGGCAAGCTTTCTTT
.	once	TRBJ2-5	TRBV6-5	CASSTGTHGARTQYF	TGTGCCAGCAGTACCGGGACTCACGGGGCGAGGACCCAGTACTTC
TRBD1	.	TRBJ2-4	TRBV28	CASSLTGGASKNIQYF	TGTGCCAGCAGTCTGACAGGGGGCGCATCCAAAAACATTCAGTACTTC
.	.	TRBJ1-2	TRBV20-1	CSVGRTNYGYTF	TGCAGTGTTGGCAGAACTAACTATGGCTACACCTTC
.	.	TRBJ2-6	TRBV30	CAWIKPSQSGANVLTF	TGTGCCTGGATCAAACCGTCCCAATCTGGGGCCAACGTCCTGACTTTC
.	few	TRBJ2-5	TRBV6-6	CASSYPPGEVETQYF	TGTGCCAGCAGTTACCCTCCCGGGGAGGTAGAGACCCAGTACTTC
.	.	TRBJ1-6	TRBV11-2	CASSNRRRERDSPLHF	TGTGCCAGCAGCAATCGGCGCCGGGAGCGAGATTCACCCCTCCACTTT
.	.	TRBJ1-1	TRBV12-3/TRBV12-4	CASSPGASGTEAFF	TGTGCCAGCAGCCCGGGGGCGAGCGGGACTGAAGCTTTCTTT
.	.	TRBJ2-3	TRBV5-1	CASRTNLGTDTQYF	TGCGCCAGCAGGACAAACTTGGGCACAGATACGCAGTATTTT
.	once	TRBJ1-1	TRBV5-1	CASRIGGNAEAFF	TGCGCCAGCAGAATCGGGGGCAACGCTGAAGCTTTCTTT
.	.	TRBJ1-1	TRBV29-1	CSVPGGVMNTEAFF	TGCAGCGTCCCGGGGGGAGTCATGAACACTGAAGCTTTCTTT
TRBD1	.	TRBJ2-1	TRBV6-2/TRBV6-3	CALRSGGPYNEQFF	TGTGCCCTCAGGTCAGGGGGACCCTACAATGAGCAGTTCTTC
TRBD1	.	TRBJ1-5	TRBV19	CATQGVVNQPQHF	TGTGCTACCCAGGGGGTGGTCAATCAGCCCCAGCATTTT
.	.	TRBJ1-1	TRBV6-6	CASSRGVWTEAFF	TGTGCCAGCAGCCGGGGGGTATGGACTGAAGCTTTCTTT
.	.	TRBJ1-3	TRBV18	CASSPDLRTGNTIYF	TGTGCCAGCTCACCAGATCTAAGGACAGGAAACACCATATATTTT
TRBD1	.	TRBJ2-2	TRBV29-1	CSAPGQQNTGELFF	TGCAGCGCGCCGGGACAGCAAAACACCGGGGAGCTGTTTTTT
.	few	TRBJ1-2	TRBV3-1	CASSQTNYGYTF	TGTGCCAGCAGCCAGACAAACTATGGCTACACCTTC
.	.	TRBJ2-2	TRBV6-5	CASRRGNTGELFF	TGTGCCAGCCGTCGGGGGAACACCGGGGAGCTGTTTTTT
.	.	TRBJ1-2	TRBV7-9	CASSFDMRSGYGYTF	TGTGCCAGCAGCTTCGACATGCGATCCGGCTATGGCTACACCTTC
.	.	TRBJ1-1	TRBV7-3	CASSRQGLFEAFF	TGTGCCAGCAGCCGCCAGGGTCTCTTTGAAGCTTTCTTT
.	.	TRBJ2-2	TRBV11-1	CASSLKQRTGELFF	TGTGCCAGCAGCTTAAAGCAGCGGACCGGGGAGCTGTTTTTT
.	.	TRBJ2-7	TRBV30	CAWSVQYEQYF	TGTGCCTGGAGTGTTCAGTACGAGCAGTACTTC
.	.	TRBJ2-3	TRBV30	CALTGSTDTQYF	TGTGCCTTGACAGGAAGCACAGATACGCAGTATTTT
.	.	TRBJ1-2	TRBV6-2/TRBV6-3	CASSYSSGGGYTF	TGTGCCAGCAGTTACTCCTCGGGTGGCGGCTACACCTTC
.	.	TRBJ1-2	TRBV28	CASGAGTDSLQHYGYTF	TGTGCCAGCGGGGCCGGGACCGATTCTCTACAGCACTATGGCTACACCTTC